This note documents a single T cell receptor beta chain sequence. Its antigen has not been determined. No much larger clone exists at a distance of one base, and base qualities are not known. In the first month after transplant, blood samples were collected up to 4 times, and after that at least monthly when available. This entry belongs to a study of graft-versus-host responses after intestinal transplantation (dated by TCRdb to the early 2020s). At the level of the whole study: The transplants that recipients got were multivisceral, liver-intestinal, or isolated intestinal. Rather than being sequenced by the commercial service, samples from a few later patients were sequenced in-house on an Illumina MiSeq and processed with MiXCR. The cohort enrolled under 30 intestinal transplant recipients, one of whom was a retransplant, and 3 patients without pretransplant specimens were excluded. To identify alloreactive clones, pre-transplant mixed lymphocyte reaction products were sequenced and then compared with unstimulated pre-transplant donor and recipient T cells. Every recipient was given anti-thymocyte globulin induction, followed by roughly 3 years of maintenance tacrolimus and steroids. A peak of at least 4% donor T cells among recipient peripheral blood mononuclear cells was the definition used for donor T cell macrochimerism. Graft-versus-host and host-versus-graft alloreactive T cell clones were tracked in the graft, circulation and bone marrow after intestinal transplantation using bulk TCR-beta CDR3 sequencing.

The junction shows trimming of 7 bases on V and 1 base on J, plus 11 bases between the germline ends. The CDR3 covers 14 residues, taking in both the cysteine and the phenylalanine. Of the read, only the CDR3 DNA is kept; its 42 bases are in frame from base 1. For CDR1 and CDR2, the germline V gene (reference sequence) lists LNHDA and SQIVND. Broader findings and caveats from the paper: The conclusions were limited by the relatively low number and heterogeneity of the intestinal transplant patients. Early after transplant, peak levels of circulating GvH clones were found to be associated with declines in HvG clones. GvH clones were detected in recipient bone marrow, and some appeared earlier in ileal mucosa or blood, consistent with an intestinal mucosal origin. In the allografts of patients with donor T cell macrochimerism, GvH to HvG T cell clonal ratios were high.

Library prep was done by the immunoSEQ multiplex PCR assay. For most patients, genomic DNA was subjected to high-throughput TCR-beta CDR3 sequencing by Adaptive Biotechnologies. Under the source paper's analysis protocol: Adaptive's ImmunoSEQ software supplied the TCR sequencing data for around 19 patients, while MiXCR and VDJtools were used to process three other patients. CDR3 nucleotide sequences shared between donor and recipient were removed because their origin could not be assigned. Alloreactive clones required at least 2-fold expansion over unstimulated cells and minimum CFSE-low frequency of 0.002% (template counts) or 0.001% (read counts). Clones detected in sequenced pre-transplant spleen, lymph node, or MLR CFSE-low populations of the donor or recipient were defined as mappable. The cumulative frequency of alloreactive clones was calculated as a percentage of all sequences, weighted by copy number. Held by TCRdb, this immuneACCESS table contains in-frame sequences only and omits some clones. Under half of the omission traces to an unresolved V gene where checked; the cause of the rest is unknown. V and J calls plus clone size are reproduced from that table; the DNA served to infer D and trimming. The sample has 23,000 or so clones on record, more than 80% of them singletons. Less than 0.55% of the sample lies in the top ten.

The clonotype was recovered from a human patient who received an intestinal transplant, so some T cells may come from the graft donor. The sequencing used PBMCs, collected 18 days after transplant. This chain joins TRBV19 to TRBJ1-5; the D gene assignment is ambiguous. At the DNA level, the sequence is TGTGCCAGTATTGTTGAGGACAGCAATCAGCCCCAGCATTTT. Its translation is CASIVEDSNQPQHF. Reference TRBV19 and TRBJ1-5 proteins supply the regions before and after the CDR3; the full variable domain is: DGGITQSPKYLFRKEGQNVTLSCEQNLNHDAMYWYRQDPGQGLRLIYYSQIVNDFQKGDIAEGYSVSREKKESFPLTVTSAQKNPTAFYLCASIVEDSNQPQHFGDGTRLSIL.